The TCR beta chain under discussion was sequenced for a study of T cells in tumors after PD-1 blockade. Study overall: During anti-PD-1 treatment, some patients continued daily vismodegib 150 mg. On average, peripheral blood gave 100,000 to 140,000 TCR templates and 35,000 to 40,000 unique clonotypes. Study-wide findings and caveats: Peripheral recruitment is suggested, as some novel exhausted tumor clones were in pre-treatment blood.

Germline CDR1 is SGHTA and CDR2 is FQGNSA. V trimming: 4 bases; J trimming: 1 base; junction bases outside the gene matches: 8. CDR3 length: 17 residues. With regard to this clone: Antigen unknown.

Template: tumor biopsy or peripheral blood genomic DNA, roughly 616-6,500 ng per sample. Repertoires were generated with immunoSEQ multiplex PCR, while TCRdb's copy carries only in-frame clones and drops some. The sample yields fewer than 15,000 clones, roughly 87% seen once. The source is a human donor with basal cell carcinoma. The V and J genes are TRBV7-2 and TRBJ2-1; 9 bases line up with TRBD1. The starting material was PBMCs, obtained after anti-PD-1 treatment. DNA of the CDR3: TGTGCCAGCAGCTCACGCGGGACAGGGTTGTCCTACAATGAGCAGTTCTTC. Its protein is CASSSRGTGLSYNEQFF.